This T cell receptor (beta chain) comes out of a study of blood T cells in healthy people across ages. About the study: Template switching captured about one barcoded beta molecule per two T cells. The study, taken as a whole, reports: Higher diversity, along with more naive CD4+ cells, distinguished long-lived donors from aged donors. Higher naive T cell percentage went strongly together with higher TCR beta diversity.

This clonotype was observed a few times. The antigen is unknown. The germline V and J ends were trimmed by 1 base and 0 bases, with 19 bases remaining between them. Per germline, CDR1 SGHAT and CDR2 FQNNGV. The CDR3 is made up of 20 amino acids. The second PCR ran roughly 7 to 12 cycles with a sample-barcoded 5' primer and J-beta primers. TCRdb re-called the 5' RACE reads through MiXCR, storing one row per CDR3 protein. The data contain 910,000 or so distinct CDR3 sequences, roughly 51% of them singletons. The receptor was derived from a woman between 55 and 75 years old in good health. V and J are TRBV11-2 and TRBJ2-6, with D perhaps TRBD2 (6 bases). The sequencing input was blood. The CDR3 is CASSLGLSGGRSSGANVLTF. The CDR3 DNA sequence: TGTGCCAGCAGCTTAGGCCTTAGCGGAGGAAGAAGCTCTGGGGCCAACGTCCTGACTTTC. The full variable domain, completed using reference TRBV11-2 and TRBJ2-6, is EAGVAQSPRYKIIEKRQSVAFWCNPISGHATLYWYQQILGQGPKLLIQFQNNGVVDDSQLPKDRFSAERLKGVDSTLKIQPAKLEDSAVYLCASSLGLSGGRSSGANVLTFGAGSRLTVL.